Described below is a single T cell receptor (beta chain) sequence and its context. The antigen is undetermined. The entry originates in a study of a mutant IDH1 vaccine in newly diagnosed glioma. Sequencing used immunoSEQ multiplex PCR; TCRdb keeps in-frame clones, though not all of them. The sample yields nearly 55,000 clones, less than 90% seen once. The time point: week 35, safety follow-up. A single vaccine dose contained 300 ug of mutant IDH1 20-mer peptide, and topical imiquimod was used with it. Across weeks 1, 3, 5, 7, 11, 15, 19 and 23, patients received a vaccination each time, eight in all. V was cut by 0 bases and J by 1 base, with 10 bases left in between. This CDR3 is 15 amino acids long. Germline loops: CDR1 SGHDT, CDR2 YYEEEE.

This sequence joins TRBV5-6 and TRBJ2-5; D possibly corresponds to TRBD2 (6 bases). Here the sequenced sample was PBMCs, taken from a glioma patient whose treatment included an IDH1 peptide vaccine. The receptor was isolated from a woman under 30 with glioma. CDR3 protein: CASSLAGGAQETQYF. In DNA, the CDR3 is TGTGCCAGCAGCTTGGCTGGAGGGGCCCAAGAGACCCAGTACTTC.